This T cell receptor beta chain was observed in a study of siplizumab effects on memory and regulatory T cells. As concerns this clone: Its antigen is unidentified.

Study-level points and caveats: Left unconfirmed was the suppressive function of proliferating Tregs from siplizumab cultures.

Germline loops: CDR1 MNHEY, CDR2 SMNVEV (reference sequence). Trimming shortened V by 6 bases and J by 3 bases, and 12 bases separated the two germline ends. CDR3 size: 13 residues. This table comes from immunoSEQ multiplex PCR, and its TCRdb copy is limited to in-frame clones, with some not included. Found here are roughly 120,000 clones, roughly 94% of them singletons; the top ten hold 1.5% to 2%. V usage is TRBV27 and J usage is TRBJ2-7; tentative D call: TRBD2 (6 bases). This clonotype was obtained from a human donor in good health. Sequences were obtained from non-Treg CD4+ T cells sorted from blood. In nucleotides, the CDR3 is TGTGCCAGCAGGGCGGGACCCAGCTACGAGCAGTACTTC. Translated: CASRAGPSYEQYF.